This T cell receptor beta chain was observed in a study of CD8 T cells in Susac syndrome. The ends were cut back, 4 bases at V and 8 bases at J, with 10 bases in the middle. The V gene's germline CDR1 is KGHDR and CDR2 SFDVKD. The CDR3 is made up of 13 amino acids. Random hexamers were used to reverse transcribe the RNA input (roughly 0.5 to 1 ug). TCRdb reanalysed the immunoSEQ multiplex PCR reads using MiXCR and keeps one entry per CDR3 protein. The table shows about 120,000 distinct CDR3 sequences, with around 96% occurring only once. The material sequenced was CD4+ T cells from PBMCs. The clonotype originates from a human donor with Susac syndrome. The V call is TRBV24-1, the J call TRBJ2-2; D might be TRBD1 (6 bases). CDR3 protein: CATSDNRVGELFF. The CDR3 region has the DNA TGTGCCACCAGTGACAACAGGGTTGGGGAGCTGTTTTTT.